This T cell receptor beta chain was profiled in a study of PD-L1 blockade in urothelial cancer. Study context: Patients with male sex and bladder-origin urothelial cancer accounted for about nine tenths of the roughly 29 enrolled. The study recovered a median of 141,255 T cells per blood sample.

The V end was cut by 0 bases, the J end by 3 bases, with 4 bases between. The CDR3 consists of 12 residues. Germline assignment: CDR1 GTSNPN and CDR2 SVGIG (reference sequence). Profiled with immunoSEQ multiplex PCR; TCRdb holds only in-frame clones, not every one. This sample has 75,000 to 95,000 clones, with roughly 90% found just once. Specimen: PBMCs, collected around atezolizumab (anti-PD-L1) treatment. The chain couples TRBV30 to TRBJ2-3; D not certain. This TCR came from a man aged 55 to 70 with urothelial cancer. The CDR3 DNA is TGTGCCTGGAGTGTAGCGACAGATACGCAGTATTTT. Translation gives CAWSVATDTQYF.